This T cell receptor beta chain was documented in a study of blood T cell repertoires in COVID-19. Study context: Samples taken during acute and convalescent COVID-19 were collected in the United States, Italy and Spain.

Germline trimming cut 0 bases from V and 6 bases from J; bases unmatched to any gene: 5. This CDR3 has 16 amino acids. Germline V gives CDR1 SGHTA, CDR2 FQGNSA. Authors' data handling: The authors estimated nucleated cell counts from reference gene primer amplification. The protocol was immunoSEQ multiplex PCR, while the TCRdb copy is restricted to in-frame clones and leaves out a portion. The D gene and trimming were derived from the DNA, and the V and J assignments and clone size from that table. The repertoire holds just under 45,000 clones, 85% to 90% seen once, with around 3.6% in the top ten. This clone was found once. Seattle's cohort entered during active infection and was followed longitudinally.

J is TRBJ2-7 and V is TRBV7-2; TRBD2 aligns across 13 bases. The TCR sequence derives from a man in his forties with COVID-19, enrolled during active disease. Sequenced: peripheral blood. The CDR3 reads CASSLAPGLAGLEQYF. The CDR3 coding sequence is TGTGCCAGCAGCTTAGCACCGGGACTAGCGGGACTCGAGCAGTACTTC.